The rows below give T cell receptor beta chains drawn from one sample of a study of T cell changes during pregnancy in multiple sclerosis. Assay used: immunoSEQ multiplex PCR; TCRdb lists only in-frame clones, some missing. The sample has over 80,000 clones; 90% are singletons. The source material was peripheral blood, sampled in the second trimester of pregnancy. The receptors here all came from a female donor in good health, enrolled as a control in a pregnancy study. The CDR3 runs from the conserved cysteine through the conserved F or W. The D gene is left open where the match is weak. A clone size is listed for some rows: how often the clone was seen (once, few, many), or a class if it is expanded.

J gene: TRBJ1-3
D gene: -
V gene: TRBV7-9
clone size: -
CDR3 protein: CASSPPTGNTIYF
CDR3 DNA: TGTGCCAGCAGCCCCCCCACTGGAAACACCATATATTTT

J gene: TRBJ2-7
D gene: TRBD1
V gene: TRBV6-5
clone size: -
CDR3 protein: CASRQGQFYEQYF
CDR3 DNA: TGTGCCAGCAGGCAGGGACAGTTCTACGAGCAGTACTTC

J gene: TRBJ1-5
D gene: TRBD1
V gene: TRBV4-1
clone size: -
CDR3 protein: CASSQDPSDRGDQPQHF
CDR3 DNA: TGCGCCAGCAGCCAAGATCCCTCGGACAGGGGGGATCAGCCCCAGCATTTT

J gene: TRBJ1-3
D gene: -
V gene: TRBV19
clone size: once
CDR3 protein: CASTPRQLRSGNTIYF
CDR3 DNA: TGTGCCAGTACCCCCAGACAGCTCCGGTCTGGAAACACCATATATTTT

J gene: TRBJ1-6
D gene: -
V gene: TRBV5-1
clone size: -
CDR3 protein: CASSLTDVYNSPLHF
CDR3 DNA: TGCGCCAGCAGCTTGACAGACGTCTATAATTCACCCCTCCACTTT

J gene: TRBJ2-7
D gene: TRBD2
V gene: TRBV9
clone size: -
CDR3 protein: CASSIGTSGGYEQYF
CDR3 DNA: TGTGCCAGCAGCATCGGGACTAGTGGGGGCTACGAGCAGTACTTC

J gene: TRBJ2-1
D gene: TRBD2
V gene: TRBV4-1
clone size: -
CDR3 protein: CASSQDRLAGPPGGDEQFF
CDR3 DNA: TGCGCCAGCAGCCAAGATCGTCTAGCGGGTCCCCCTGGGGGGGATGAGCAGTTCTTC

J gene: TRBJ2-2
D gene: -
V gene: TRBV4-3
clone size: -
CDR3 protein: CASSHFDGAGELFF
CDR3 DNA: TGCGCCAGCAGCCATTTCGACGGGGCCGGGGAGCTGTTTTTT

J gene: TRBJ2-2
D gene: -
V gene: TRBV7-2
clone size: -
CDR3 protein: CASSPPLSTGELFF
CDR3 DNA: TGTGCCAGCAGCCCCCCCCTTTCCACCGGGGAGCTGTTTTTT

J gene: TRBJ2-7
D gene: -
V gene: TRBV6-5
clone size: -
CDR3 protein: CASSSHDSLNSYEQYF
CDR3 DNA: TGTGCCAGCAGTTCCCACGACAGCTTGAACTCCTACGAGCAGTACTTC

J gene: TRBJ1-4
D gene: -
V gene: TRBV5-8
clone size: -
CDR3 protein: CASILQGANEKLFF
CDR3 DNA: TGTGCCAGCATCCTACAGGGAGCTAATGAAAAACTGTTTTTT

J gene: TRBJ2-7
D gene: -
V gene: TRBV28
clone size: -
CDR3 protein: CASSPPGERVPYF
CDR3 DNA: TGTGCCAGCAGTCCCCCGGGGGAGCGGGTGCCTTACTTC

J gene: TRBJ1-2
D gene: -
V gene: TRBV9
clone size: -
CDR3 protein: CASSALGGPLYGYTF
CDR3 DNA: TGTGCCAGCAGCGCCCTCGGGGGGCCGCTCTATGGCTACACCTTC

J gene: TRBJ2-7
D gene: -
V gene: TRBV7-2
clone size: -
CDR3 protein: CASSPFTGNEQYF
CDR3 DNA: TGTGCCAGCAGCCCTTTCACGGGAAACGAGCAGTACTTC

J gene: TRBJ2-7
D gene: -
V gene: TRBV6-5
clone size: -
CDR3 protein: CASRGVRTNSYEQYF
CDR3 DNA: TGTGCCAGCAGGGGGGTGAGGACTAACTCCTACGAGCAGTACTTC

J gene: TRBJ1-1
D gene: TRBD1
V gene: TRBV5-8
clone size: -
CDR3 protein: CASREGQGNTEAFF
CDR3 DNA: TGTGCCAGCAGGGAGGGACAGGGGAACACTGAAGCTTTCTTT

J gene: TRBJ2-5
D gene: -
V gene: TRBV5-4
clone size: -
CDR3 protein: CASSLGQGGAETQYF
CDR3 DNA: TGTGCCAGCAGCTTGGGACAGGGAGGCGCGGAGACCCAGTACTTC

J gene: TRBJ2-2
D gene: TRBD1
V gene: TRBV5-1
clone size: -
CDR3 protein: CASSLGTGASTNTGELFF
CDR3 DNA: TGCGCCAGCAGCTTGGGGACAGGGGCCTCCACGAACACCGGGGAGCTGTTTTTT

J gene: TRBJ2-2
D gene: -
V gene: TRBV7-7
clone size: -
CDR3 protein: CASSLGGGHSTGELFF
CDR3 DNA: TGTGCCAGCAGCTTAGGCGGGGGCCATAGCACCGGGGAGCTGTTTTTT

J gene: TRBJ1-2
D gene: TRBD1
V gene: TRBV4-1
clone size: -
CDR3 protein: CASSQFQGEDYGYTF
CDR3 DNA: TGCGCCAGCAGTCAGTTCCAGGGGGAAGACTATGGCTACACCTTC

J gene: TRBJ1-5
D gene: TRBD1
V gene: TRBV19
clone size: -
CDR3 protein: CASEGQGGNNQPQHF
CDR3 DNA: TGTGCCAGCGAAGGACAGGGAGGAAACAATCAGCCCCAGCATTTT

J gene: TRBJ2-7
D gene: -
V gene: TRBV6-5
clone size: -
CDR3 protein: CASSYFQGTTYEQYF
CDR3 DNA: TGTGCCAGCAGTTACTTTCAGGGGACGACCTACGAGCAGTACTTC

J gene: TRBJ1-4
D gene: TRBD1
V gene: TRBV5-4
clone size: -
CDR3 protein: CASSRVGTGAEKLFF
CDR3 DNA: TGTGCCAGCAGCCGGGTCGGGACAGGGGCTGAAAAACTGTTTTTT

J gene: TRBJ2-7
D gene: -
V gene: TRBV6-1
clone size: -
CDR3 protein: CASSDPFATGYSYEQYF
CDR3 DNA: TGTGCCAGCAGTGACCCCTTTGCGACAGGATACTCCTACGAGCAGTACTTC

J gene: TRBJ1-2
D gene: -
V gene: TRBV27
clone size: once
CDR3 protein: CASSLSRAALPTITAREGGYTF
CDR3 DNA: TGTGCCAGCAGTTTAAGTAGAGCGGCTCTCCCCACGATAACTGCGAGGGAAGGTGGCTACACCTTC

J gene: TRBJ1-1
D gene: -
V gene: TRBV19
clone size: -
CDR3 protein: CASSAIPGGGAFF
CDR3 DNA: TGTGCCAGTAGTGCGATACCCGGGGGGGGAGCTTTCTTT

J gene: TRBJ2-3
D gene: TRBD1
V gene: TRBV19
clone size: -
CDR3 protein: CATTGVGTDTQYF
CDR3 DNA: TGTGCCACTACAGGGGTCGGGACAGATACGCAGTATTTT

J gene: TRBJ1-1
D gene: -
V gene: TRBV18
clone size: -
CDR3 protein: CASSRAGSNTEAFF
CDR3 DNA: TGTGCCAGCTCACGGGCAGGATCGAACACTGAAGCTTTCTTT

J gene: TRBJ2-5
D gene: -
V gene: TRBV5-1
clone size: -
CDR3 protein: CASSLGGSGETQYF
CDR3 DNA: TGCGCCAGCAGCTTGGGGGGCTCGGGAGAGACCCAGTACTTC

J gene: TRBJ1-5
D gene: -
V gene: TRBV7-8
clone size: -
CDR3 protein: CASSIFEGGSLNQPQHF
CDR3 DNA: TGTGCCAGCAGCATTTTTGAGGGTGGGTCCCTTAATCAGCCCCAGCATTTT

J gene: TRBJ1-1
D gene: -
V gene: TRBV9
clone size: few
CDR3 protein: CASSPWDSVNKNTEAFF
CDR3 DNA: TGTGCCAGCAGCCCCTGGGACTCCGTCAATAAGAACACTGAAGCTTTCTTT

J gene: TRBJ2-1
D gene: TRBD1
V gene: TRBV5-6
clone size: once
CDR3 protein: CASSLLTGGRALGNEQFF
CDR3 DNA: TGTGCCAGCAGCTTGTTGACAGGGGGCCGGGCTCTCGGCAATGAGCAGTTCTTC

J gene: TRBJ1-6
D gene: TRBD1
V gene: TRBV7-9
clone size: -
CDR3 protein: CASSPRGQGYNSPLHF
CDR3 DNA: TGTGCCAGCAGCCCTAGGGGACAGGGGTATAATTCACCCCTCCACTTT

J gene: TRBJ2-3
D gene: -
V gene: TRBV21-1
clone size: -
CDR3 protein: CASSKGGTPRTDTQYF
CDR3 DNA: TGTGCCAGCAGCAAAGGAGGGACACCACGCACAGATACGCAGTATTTT

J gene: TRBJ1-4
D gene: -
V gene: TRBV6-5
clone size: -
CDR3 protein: CASGPREANEKLFF
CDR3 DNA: TGTGCCAGCGGCCCTAGGGAGGCTAATGAAAAACTGTTTTTT

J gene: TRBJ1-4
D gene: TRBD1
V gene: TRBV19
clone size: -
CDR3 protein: CASSGRQGLNEKLFF
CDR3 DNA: TGTGCCAGTAGTGGGCGACAGGGTTTAAATGAAAAACTGTTTTTT

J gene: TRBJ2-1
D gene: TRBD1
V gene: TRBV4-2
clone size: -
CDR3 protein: CASSQGDRENEQFF
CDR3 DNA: TGTGCCAGCAGCCAAGGTGACAGGGAGAATGAGCAGTTCTTC

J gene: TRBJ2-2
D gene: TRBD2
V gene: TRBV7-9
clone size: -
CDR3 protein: CASSLSSGTSGTGELFF
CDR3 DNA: TGTGCCAGCAGCTTATCCTCCGGGACTAGCGGCACCGGGGAGCTGTTTTTT

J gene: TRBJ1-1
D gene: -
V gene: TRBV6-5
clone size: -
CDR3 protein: CASSYQGSNTEAFF
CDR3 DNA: TGTGCCAGCAGTTACCAGGGCTCAAACACTGAAGCTTTCTTT

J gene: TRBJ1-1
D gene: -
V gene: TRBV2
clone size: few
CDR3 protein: CASTREKYTEAFF
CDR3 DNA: TGTGCCAGCACGAGGGAGAAGTACACTGAAGCTTTCTTT

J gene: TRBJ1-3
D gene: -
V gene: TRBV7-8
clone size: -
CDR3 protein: CASSLDGIGNTIYF
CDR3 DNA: TGTGCCAGCAGCTTAGACGGGATTGGAAACACCATATATTTT

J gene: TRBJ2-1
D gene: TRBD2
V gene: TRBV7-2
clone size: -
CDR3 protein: CASSLGPTSGGYNEQFF
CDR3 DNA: TGTGCCAGCAGCTTAGGACCAACTAGCGGGGGATACAATGAGCAGTTCTTC

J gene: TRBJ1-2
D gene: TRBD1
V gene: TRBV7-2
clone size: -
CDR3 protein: CASSFLTGGDGGYTF
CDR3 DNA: TGTGCCAGCAGCTTCTTGACAGGGGGGGATGGTGGCTACACCTTC

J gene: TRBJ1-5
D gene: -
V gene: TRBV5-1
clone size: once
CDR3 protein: CASKGADEQPQHF
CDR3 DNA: TGCGCCAGCAAAGGGGCAGATGAGCAGCCCCAGCATTTT

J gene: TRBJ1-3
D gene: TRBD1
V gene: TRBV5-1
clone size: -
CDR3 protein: CASSPDRGFGNTIYF
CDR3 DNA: TGCGCCAGCAGCCCGGACAGGGGATTTGGAAACACCATATATTTT

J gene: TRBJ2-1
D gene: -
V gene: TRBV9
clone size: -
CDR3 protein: CASSPRQVGEQFF
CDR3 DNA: TGTGCCAGCAGCCCGAGACAGGTCGGCGAGCAGTTCTTC

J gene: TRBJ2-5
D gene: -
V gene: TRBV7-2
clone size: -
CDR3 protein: CASSSALGGGGETQYF
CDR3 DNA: TGTGCCAGCAGCTCAGCGCTTGGGGGAGGAGGGGAGACCCAGTACTTC

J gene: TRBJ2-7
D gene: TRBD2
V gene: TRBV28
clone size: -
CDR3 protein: CATGTGGSYEQYF
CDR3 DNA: TGTGCCACTGGAACGGGAGGCTCCTACGAGCAGTACTTC

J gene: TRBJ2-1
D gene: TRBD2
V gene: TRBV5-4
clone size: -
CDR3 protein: CAGGAGTSGREQFF
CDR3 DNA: TGTGCCGGGGGGGCCGGGACTAGCGGTAGGGAGCAGTTCTTC

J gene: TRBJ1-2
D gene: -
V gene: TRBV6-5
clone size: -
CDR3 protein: CASRPTGNYGYTF
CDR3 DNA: TGTGCCAGCAGGCCGACAGGAAACTATGGCTACACCTTC

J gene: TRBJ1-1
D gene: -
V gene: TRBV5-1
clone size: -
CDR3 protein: CASSLASVRMNTEAFF
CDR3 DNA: TGCGCCAGCAGCTTGGCCTCGGTCAGGATGAACACTGAAGCTTTCTTT

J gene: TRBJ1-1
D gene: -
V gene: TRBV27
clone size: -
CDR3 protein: CASSFQVQANTEAFF
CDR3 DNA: TGTGCCAGCAGTTTCCAGGTCCAAGCGAACACTGAAGCTTTCTTT

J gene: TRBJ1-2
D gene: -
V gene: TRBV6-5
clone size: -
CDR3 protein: CASSRGGSGGYTF
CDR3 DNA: TGTGCCAGCAGTCGAGGCGGGTCGGGCGGCTACACCTTC

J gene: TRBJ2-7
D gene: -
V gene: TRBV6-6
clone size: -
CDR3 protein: CASSSLGAGDYEQYF
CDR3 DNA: TGTGCCAGCAGCTCTCTGGGGGCAGGGGATTACGAGCAGTACTTC